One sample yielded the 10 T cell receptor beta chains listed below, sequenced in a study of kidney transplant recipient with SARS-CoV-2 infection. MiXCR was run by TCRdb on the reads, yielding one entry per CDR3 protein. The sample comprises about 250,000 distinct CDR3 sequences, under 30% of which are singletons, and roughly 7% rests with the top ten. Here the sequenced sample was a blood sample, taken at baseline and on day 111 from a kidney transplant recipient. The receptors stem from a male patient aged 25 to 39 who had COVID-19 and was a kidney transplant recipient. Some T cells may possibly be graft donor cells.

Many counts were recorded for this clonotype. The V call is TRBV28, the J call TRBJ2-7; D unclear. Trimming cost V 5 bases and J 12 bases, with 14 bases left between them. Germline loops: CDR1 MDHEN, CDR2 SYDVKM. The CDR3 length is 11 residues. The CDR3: CASSHLVSTYF. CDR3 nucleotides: TGTGCCAGCAGTCATCTGGTTAGCACGTACTTC.

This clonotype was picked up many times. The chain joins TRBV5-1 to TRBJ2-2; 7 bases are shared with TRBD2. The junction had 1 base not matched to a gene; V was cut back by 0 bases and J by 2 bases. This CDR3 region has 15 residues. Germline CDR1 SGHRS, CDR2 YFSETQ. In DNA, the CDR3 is TGCGCCAGCAGCTTGGGGACTAGAAACACCGGGGAGCTGTTTTTT. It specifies CASSLGTRNTGELFF.

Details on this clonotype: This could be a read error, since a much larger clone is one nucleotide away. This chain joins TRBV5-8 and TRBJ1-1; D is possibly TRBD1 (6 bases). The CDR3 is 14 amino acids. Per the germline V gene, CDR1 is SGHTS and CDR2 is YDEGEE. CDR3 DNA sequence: TGTGACAGCAGCTTGGACCAGGGGTACACTGAAGCTTTCTTT. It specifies CDSSLDQGYTEAFF. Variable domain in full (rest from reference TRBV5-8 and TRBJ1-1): EAGVTQSPTHLIKTRGQQATLRCSPISGHTSVYWYQQALGLGLQFLLWYDEGEERNRGNFPPRFSGRQFPNYSSELNVNALELEDSALYLCDSSLDQGYTEAFFGQGTRLTVV.

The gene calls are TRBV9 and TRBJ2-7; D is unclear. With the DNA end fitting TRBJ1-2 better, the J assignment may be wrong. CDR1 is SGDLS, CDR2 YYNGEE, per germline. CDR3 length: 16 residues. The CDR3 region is CASPGRYSRKTYGYTF. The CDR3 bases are TGTGCCAGCCCAGGAAGGTACTCAAGAAAGACCTATGGCTACACCTTC.

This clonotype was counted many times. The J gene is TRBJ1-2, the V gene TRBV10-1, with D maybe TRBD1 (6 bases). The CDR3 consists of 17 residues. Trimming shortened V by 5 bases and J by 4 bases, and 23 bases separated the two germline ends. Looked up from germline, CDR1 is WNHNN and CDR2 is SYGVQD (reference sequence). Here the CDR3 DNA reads TGCGCCAGCAGTACACAGGGAAGATCGCGAAAGACCTATGGCTACACCTTC. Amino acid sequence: CASSTQGRSRKTYGYTF.

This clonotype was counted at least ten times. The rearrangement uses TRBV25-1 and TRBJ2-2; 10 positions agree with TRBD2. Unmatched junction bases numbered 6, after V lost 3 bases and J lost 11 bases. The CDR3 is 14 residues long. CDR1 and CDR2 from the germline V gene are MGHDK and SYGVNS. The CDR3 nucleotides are TGTGCCAGCAGTGATCCTAGCGGGAGTCCCGAGCTGTTTTTT. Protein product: CASSDPSGSPELFF.

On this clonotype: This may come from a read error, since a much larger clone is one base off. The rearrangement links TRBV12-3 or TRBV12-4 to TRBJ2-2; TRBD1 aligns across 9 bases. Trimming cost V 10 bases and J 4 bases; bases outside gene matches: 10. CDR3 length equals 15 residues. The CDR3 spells CAIRQGGTSTGELFF. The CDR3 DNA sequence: TGTGCCATCCGACAGGGGGGCACTTCCACCGGGGAGCTGTTTTTT.

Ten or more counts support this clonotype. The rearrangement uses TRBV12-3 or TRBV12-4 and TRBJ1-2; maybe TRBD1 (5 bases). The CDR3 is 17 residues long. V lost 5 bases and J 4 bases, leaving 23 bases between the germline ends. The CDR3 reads CASSREDSFRKTYGYTF. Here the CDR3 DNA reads TGTGCCAGCAGTCGGGAAGACAGCTTCCGAAAGACCTATGGCTACACCTTC.

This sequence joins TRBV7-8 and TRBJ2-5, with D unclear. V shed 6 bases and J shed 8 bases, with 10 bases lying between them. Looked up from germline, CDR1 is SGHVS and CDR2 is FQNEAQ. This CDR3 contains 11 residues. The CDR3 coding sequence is TGTGCCAGCAGGAACAGAGGCACCCAGTACTTC. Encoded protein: CASRNRGTQYF.

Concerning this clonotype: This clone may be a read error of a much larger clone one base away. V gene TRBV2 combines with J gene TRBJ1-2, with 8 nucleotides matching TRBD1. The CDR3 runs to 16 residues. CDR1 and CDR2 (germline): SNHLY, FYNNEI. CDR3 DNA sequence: TGTGCCAGCAGTGAAGCGCTTCGGGACAGGAACTTTGGCTACACCTTC. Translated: CASSEALRDRNFGYTF.